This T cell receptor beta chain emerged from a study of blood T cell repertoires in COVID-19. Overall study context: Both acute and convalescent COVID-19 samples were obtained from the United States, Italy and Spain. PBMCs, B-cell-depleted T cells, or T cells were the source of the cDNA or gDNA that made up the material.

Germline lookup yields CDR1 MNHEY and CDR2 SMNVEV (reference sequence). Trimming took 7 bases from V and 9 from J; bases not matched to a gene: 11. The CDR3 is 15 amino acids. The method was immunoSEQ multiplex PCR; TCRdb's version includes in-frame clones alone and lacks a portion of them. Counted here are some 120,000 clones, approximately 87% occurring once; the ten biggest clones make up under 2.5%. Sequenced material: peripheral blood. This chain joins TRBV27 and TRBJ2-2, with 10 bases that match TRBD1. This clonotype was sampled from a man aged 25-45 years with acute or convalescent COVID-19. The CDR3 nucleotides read TGTGCCAGCACCGACAGGGGGCGAGGGGTTAGGGAGCTGTTTTTT. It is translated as CASTDRGRGVRELFF.